This TCR beta chain was identified during a study of blood T cells in healthy people across ages. General study points: A conclusive naive versus antigen-experienced comparison was prevented by the unsorted PBMCs.

The use of a sample-barcoded 5' primer and a J-beta primer mix characterized a second PCR of about 7 to 12 cycles. One entry per CDR3 protein results from TCRdb running MiXCR on the 5' RACE reads. The sample has over 600,000 distinct CDR3 sequences, about 56% seen once. This clonotype was seen once. What it recognizes is unknown. Sample donors were healthy Caucasian individuals that came from Russia, aged 6 to 90. CDR3 size: 14 residues. V was pared by 7 bases and J by 5 bases, with 10 bases of the junction left unmatched. Germline CDR1 reads MDHEN; CDR2 reads SYDVKM. This receptor was obtained from a man aged 40-49 years in good health. V is TRBV28 and J is TRBJ2-5, with 7 bases aligning to TRBD2. The specimen was blood. For the CDR3, the DNA is TGTGCCAGCATGAGGGGAGGGTCGGACGAGACCCAGTACTTC. Encoded protein: CASMRGGSDETQYF. Filled out from reference TRBV28 and TRBJ2-5, the complete variable domain reads DVKVTQSSRYLVKRTGEKVFLECVQDMDHENMFWYRQDPGLGLRLIYFSYDVKMKEKGDIPEGYSVSREKKERFSLILESASTNQTSMYLCASMRGGSDETQYFGPGTRLLVL.